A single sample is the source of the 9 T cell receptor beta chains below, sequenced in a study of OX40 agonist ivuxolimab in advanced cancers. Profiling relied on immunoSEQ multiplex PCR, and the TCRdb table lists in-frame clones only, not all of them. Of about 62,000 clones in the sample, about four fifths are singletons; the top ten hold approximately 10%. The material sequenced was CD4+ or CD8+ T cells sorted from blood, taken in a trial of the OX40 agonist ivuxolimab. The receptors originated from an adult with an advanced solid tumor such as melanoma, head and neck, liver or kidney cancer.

CDR3 nucleotide sequence: TGTGCCAGCAGCTTAGATTCTGGAGGCGGGGTCTATGGCTACACCTTC. Protein sequence: CASSLDSGGGVYGYTF. V and J are TRBV11-2 and TRBJ1-2; D not certain. The CDR3 length is 16 residues. The germline V gene has CDR1 SGHAT and CDR2 FQNNGV. Trimming removed 0 bases at V and 4 bases at J, with 15 bases between.

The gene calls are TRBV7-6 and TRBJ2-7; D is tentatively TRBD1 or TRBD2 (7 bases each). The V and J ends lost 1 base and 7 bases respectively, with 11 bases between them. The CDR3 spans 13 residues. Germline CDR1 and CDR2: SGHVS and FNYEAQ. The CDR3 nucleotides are TGTGCCAGCAGCTTAGGACAGGGAGGGGAGCAGTACTTC. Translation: CASSLGQGGEQYF.

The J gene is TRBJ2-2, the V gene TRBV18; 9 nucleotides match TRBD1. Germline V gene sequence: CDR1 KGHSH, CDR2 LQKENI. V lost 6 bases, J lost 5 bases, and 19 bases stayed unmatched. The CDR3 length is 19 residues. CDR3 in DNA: TGTGCCAGCTCTAACATCTACAGTACAGGGGGCGCCTGGACCGGGGAGCTGTTTTTT. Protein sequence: CASSNIYSTGGAWTGELFF.

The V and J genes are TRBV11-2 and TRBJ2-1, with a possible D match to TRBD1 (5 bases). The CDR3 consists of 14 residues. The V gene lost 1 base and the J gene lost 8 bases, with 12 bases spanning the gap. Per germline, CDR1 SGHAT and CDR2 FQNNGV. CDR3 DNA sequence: TGTGCCAGCAGCTTAGGAACAGGTGTATATGAGCAGTTCTTC. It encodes CASSLGTGVYEQFF.

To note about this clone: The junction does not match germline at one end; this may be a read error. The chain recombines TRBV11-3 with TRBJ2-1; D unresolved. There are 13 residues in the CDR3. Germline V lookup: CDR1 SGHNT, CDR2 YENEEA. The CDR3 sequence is CASSLDSYDEQFF. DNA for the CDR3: TGTGCCAGCAGCTTAGATTCCTACGATGAGCAGTTCTTC.

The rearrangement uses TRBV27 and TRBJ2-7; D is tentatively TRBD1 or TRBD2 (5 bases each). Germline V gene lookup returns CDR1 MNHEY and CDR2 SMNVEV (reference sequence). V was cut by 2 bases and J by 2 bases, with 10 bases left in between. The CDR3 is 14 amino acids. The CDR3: CASSLEGRAYEQYF. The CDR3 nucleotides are TGTGCCAGCAGTTTAGAGGGGCGAGCCTACGAGCAGTACTTC.

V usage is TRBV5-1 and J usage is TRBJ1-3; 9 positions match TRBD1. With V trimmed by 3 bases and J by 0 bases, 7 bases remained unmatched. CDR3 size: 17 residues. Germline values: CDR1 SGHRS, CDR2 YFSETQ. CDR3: CASSSGQGEGSGNTIYF. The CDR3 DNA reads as TGCGCCAGCAGCTCGGGACAGGGTGAAGGCTCTGGAAACACCATATATTTT.

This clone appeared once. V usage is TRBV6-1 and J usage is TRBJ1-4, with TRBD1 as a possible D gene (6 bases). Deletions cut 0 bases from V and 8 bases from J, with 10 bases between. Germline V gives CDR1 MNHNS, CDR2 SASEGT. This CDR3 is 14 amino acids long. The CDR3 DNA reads TGTGCCAGCAGTGAAGCGGGGGCTTCGGAAAAACTGTTTTTT. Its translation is CASSEAGASEKLFF.

The CDR3 DNA is TGTGCCAGCAGCTTAGGCCTAGAAAGGGGTCATGAGCAGTTCTTC. It is translated as CASSLGLERGHEQFF. This rearrangement joins TRBV13 to TRBJ2-1, with D possibly matching TRBD1 (5 bases). Germline V gene lookup returns CDR1 PRHDT and CDR2 FYEKMQ (reference sequence). The CDR3 spans 15 residues. V lost 0 bases and J lost 8, with 14 bases in between.